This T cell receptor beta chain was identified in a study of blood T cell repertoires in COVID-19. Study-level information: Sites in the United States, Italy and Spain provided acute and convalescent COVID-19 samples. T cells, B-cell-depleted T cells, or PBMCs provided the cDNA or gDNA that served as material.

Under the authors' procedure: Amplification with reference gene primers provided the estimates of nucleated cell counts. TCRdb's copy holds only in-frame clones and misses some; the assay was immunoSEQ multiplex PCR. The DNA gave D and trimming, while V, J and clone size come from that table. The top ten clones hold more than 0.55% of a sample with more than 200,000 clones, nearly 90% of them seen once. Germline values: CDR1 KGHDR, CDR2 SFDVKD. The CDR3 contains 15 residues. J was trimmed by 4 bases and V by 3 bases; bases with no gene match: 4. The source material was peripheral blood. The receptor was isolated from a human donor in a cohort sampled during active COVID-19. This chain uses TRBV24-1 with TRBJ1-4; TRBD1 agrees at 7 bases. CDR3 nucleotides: TGTGCCACCAGTGATCGGGACAGCTTTAATGAAAAACTGTTTTTT. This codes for CATSDRDSFNEKLFF.